This T cell receptor (beta chain) stems from a study of blood T cells in healthy people across ages. Study outcomes and limitations: Without sorted subsets, naive and antigen-experienced compartments could not be conclusively compared.

A second PCR, run for about 7 to 11 cycles, used a sample-barcoded 5' primer plus a J-beta primer mix. TCRdb reprocessed the 5' RACE reads with MiXCR, giving one entry per CDR3 protein. The table lists about 970,000 distinct CDR3 sequences, roughly 51% of them singletons, with 20% to 25% in the top ten. Isolated PBMCs totaled at least 7 million in each sample. V lost 7 bases to trimming and J lost 3 bases, with 13 bases between them. The CDR3 sequence is 14 residues long. In germline, CDR1 is MNHNS, CDR2 SASEGT. About this clonotype: No antigen is known for it.

This TCR derives from a woman aged 55-69 years in good health. The sample comprised blood. The chain joins TRBV6-1 to TRBJ2-1; the D gene is possibly TRBD1 (6 bases). CDR3 sequence: CASMKGELYNEQFF. DNA for the CDR3: TGTGCCAGCATGAAGGGGGAACTCTACAATGAGCAGTTCTTC.